Listed below are T cell receptor beta chains from one sample, sequenced in a study of CD8 T cells in ankylosing spondylitis. TCRdb re-analysed the 5' RACE reads in MiXCR, keeping a single row per CDR3 protein. The table includes 150,000 to 200,000 distinct CDR3 sequences, about 32% detected once. Sequences were obtained from synovial fluid, either unsorted or a sorted T cell fraction (not recorded which). The receptors come from a male donor with ankylosing spondylitis. Each CDR3 is given with its conserved first and last residue. The D gene is left open where the match is weak. Clone size, where shown, is once, few, many, or a class for clones that have expanded.

d_call,v_call,j_call,clone_size,cdr3_nt,cdr3_aa
TRBD1,TRBV6-1,TRBJ1-5,few,TGTGCCAGCAGAGGGACAGGGTTCAATCAGCCCCAGCATTTT,CASRGTGFNQPQHF
NA,TRBV4-2,TRBJ2-5,NA,TGTGCCAGCAGCCAAGACCCCGCGGAGACCCAGTACTTC,CASSQDPAETQYF
NA,TRBV7-2,TRBJ2-7,NA,TGTGCCAGCAGCTATGGTGGGAGCGGGCCACCCTACGAGCAGTACTTC,CASSYGGSGPPYEQYF
NA,TRBV9,TRBJ2-5,few,TGTGCCAGCAGCGTAGATTATGGTGGGGAGACCCAGTACTTC,CASSVDYGGETQYF
TRBD2,TRBV7-3,TRBJ2-1,NA,TGTGCCAGCAGCCCTAGCGGGAGCGGACGGCAGTTCTTC,CASSPSGSGRQFF
NA,TRBV7-9,TRBJ2-7,NA,TGTGCCAGCCCAAGGCCGGGAACATACGAGCAGTACTTC,CASPRPGTYEQYF
TRBD1,TRBV28,TRBJ1-2,few,TGTGCCAGCAGTCGGACCCCCGGGACAGGGGCTACCTATGGCTACACCTTC,CASSRTPGTGATYGYTF
TRBD2,TRBV12-3/TRBV12-4,TRBJ2-3,many,TGTGCCAGCAGCACAAATGAGCGGGGGGGGCGAGATACGCAGTATTTT,CASSTNERGGRDTQYF
NA,TRBV19,TRBJ1-3,few,TGTGCCAGTAGTATCGGCGGCCACACCATATATTTT,CASSIGGHTIYF
NA,TRBV2,TRBJ1-1,NA,TGTGCCAGCTCTTCGGAAGGGGTGGCTTTCTTT,CASSSEGVAFF
NA,TRBV18,TRBJ1-1,many,TGTGCCAGCTCTGAGGGAGTGAACACTGAAGCTTTCTTT,CASSEGVNTEAFF
TRBD2,TRBV5-1,TRBJ2-2,few,TGCGCCAGCAGCGTACTAGCGGGAGATAGTAACACCGGGGAGCTGTTTTTT,CASSVLAGDSNTGELFF
NA,TRBV6-1,TRBJ1-1,NA,TGTGCCAGCAGAGACGGCACCTTCTCCCACATGAACACTGAAGCTTTCTTT,CASRDGTFSHMNTEAFF
NA,TRBV24-1,TRBJ1-5,NA,TGTGCCACCAGTGATTTGGAGGATCGGAGGACAGTGAGCAATCAGCCCCAGCATTTT,CATSDLEDRRTVSNQPQHF
NA,TRBV7-3,TRBJ2-1,NA,TGTGCCAGCAGCATGGCGCCGAGCTCCTACAATGAGCAGTTCTTC,CASSMAPSSYNEQFF